This entry concerns a single T cell receptor beta chain. The entry originates in a study of blood T cell repertoires in COVID-19. Across the study: Both acute and convalescent COVID-19 samples were obtained from the United States, Italy and Spain. PBMCs, B-cell-depleted T cells, or T cells were the source of the cDNA or gDNA that made up the material.

Per the authors' pipeline: Researchers report that nucleated cell counts were estimated from reference gene primer amplification. Here immunoSEQ multiplex PCR was the method, and the copy in TCRdb shows in-frame clones only, minus some. For V, J and clone size, that table is used; D and trimming come from the DNA. The sample holds under 300,000 clones; about 79% are singletons and the top ten take around 1.5%. Germline values: CDR1 SGDLS, CDR2 YYNGEE. V was pared by 3 bases and J by 4 bases, with 19 bases between. This CDR3 is built from 16 residues. The sequence was collected from a woman aged 40 to 50 who had recovered from COVID-19. V usage is TRBV9 and J usage is TRBJ2-5, with D possibly being TRBD1 (7 bases). Sequencing used peripheral blood. CDR3 coding DNA: TGTGCCAGCAGCGGGAGGGGACAGACCTTCGGAGAGACCCAGTACTTC. This encodes CASSGRGQTFGETQYF.